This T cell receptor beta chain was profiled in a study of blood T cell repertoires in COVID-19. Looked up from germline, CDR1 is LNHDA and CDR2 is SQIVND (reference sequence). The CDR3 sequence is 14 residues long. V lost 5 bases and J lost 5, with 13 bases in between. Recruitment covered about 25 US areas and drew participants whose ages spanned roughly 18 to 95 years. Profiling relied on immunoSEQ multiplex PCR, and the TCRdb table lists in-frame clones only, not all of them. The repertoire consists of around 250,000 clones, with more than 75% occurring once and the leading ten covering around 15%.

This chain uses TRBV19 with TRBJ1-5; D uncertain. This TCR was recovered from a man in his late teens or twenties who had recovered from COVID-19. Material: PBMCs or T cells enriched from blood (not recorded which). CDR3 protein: CASSFREGDQPQHF. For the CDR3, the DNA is TGTGCCAGTAGTTTCCGGGAAGGCGATCAGCCCCAGCATTTT.